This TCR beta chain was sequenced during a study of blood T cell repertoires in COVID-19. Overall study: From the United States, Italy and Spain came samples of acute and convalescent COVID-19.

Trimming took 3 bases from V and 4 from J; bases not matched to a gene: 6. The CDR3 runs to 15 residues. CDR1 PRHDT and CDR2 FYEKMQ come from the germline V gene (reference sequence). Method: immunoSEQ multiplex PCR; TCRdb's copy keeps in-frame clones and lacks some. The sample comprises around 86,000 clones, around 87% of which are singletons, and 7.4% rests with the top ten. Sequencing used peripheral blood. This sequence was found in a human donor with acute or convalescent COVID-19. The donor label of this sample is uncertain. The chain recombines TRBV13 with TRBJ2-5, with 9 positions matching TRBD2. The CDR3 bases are TGTGCCAGCAGCTTGCGGGGGGGCCGGTTAGAGACCCAGTACTTC. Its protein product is CASSLRGGRLETQYF. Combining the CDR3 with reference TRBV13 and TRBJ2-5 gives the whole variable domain AAGVIQSPRHLIKEKRETATLKCYPIPRHDTVYWYQQGPGQDPQFLISFYEKMQSDKGSIPDRFSAQQFSDYHSELNMSSLELGDSALYFCASSLRGGRLETQYFGPGTRLLVL.